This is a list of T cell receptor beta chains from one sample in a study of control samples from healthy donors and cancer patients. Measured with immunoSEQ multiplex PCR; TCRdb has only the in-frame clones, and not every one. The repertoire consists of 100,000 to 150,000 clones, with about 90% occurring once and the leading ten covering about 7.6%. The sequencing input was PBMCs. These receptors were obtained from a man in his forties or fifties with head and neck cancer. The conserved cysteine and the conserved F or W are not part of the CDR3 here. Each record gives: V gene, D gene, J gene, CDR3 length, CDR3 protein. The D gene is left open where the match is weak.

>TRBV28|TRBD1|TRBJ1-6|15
ASSKPGQGAANSPLH
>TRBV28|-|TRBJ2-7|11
ATQLRLTYEQY
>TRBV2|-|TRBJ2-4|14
ASSRENGLAKNIQY
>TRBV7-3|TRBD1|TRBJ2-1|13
ASSSTGGTENEQF
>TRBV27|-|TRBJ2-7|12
ASSLGQGGYEQY
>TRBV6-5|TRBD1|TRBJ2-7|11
ASKPGQGDEQY
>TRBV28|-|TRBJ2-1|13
ASSSLVDTYNEQF
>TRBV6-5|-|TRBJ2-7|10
ATRDTTYEQY
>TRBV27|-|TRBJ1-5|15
ASSLSRFGVGNQPQH
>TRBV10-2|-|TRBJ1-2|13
ASKDGQTYGYGYT
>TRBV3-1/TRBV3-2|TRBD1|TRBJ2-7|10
ASRDRGYEQY
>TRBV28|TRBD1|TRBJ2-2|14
ASSLGTGGYTGELF
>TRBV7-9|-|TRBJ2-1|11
ASSLDNYNEQF
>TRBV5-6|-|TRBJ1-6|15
ASSLLSGGGYNSPLH
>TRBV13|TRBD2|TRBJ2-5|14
ASSSGTSGGLRAQY
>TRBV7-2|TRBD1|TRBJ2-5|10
TTGQAQETQY
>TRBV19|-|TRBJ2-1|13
ASSDGQAGYNEQF
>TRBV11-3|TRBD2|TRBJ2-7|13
ASSHGVAGGHEQY
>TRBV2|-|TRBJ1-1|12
ATSDRSPATEAF
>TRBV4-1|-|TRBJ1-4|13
ASSQEQGYNEKLF
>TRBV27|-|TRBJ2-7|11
ASSSDLDDEQY
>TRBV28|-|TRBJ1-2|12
ASRSGAARYGYT
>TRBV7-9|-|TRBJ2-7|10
ASSLGFREQY
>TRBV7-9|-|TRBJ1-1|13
ASSSHRDVHTEAF
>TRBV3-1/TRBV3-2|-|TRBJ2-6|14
ASSETVTSGANVLT
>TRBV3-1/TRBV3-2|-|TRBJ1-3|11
ASSPDGGNTIY
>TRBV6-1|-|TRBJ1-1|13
ASSELGTRSTEAF
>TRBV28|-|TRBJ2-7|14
ASSLLVRDISREQY
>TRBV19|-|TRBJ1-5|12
ASTPSLGAQPQH
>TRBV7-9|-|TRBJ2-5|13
ASSLGLARWETQY
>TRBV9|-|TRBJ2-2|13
ASSVDSAPTGELF
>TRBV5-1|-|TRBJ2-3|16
ASSPRPTSGRVPDTQY
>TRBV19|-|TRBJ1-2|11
ASSFNRDGGYT
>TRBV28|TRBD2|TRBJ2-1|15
ASNPPGWTSTDNEQF
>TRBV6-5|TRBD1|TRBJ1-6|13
ASSYGTGNNSPLH